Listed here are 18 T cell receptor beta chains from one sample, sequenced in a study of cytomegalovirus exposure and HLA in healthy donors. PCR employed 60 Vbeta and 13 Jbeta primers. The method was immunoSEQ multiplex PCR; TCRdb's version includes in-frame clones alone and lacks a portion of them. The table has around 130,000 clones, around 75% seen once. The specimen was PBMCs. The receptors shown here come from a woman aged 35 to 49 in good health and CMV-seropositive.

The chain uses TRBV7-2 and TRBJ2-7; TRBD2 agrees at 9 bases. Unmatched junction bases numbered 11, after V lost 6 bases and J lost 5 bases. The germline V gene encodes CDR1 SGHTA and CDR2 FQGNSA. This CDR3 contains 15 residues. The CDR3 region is CASSANSGGRDEQYF. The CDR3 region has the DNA TGTGCCAGCAGTGCTAACAGCGGGGGGCGGGACGAGCAGTACTTC.

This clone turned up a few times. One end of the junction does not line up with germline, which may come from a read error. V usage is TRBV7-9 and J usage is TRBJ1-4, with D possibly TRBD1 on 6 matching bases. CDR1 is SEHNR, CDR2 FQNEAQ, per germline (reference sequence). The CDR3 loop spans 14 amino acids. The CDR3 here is CASSLIAGERDCVF. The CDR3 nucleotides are TGTGCCAGCAGCTTAATTGCAGGGGAGAGAGACTGTGTTTTT. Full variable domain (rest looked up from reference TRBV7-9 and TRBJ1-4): DTGVSQNPRHKITKRGQNVTFRCDPISEHNRLYWYRQTLGQGPEFLTYFQNEAQLEKSRLLSDRFSAERPKGSFSTLEIQRTEQGDSAMYLCASSLIAGERDCVFGSGTQLSVL.

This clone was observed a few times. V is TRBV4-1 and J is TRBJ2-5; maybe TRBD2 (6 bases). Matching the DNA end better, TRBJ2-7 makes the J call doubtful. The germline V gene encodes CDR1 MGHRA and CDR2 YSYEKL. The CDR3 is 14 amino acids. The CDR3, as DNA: TGCGCCAGCAGCCAAACACTAGCCGCCTACGAGCAGTACTTC. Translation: CASSQTLAAYEQYF.

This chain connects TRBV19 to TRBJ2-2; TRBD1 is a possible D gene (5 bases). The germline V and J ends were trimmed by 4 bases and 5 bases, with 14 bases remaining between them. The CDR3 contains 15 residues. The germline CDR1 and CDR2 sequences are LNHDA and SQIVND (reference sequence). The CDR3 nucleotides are TGTGCCAGTAGTAACCCAGGACACCTTACCGGGGAGCTGTTTTTT. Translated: CASSNPGHLTGELFF.

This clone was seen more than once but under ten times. CDR3 loop: CASSLGGGPSYNSPLHF. CDR3 nucleotide sequence: TGTGCCAGCAGCTTGGGGGGGGGCCCGTCCTATAATTCACCCCTCCACTTT. This chain joins TRBV5-4 and TRBJ1-6; weak D call: TRBD1 (6 bases). V was pared by 0 bases and J by 1 base, with 11 bases between. The CDR3 totals 17 residues. Germline CDR1 reads SGHNT; CDR2 reads YYREEE (reference sequence).

The CDR3 DNA is TGTGCCAGTAGTATAGCCCCTGGCAATCAGCCCCAGCATTTT. This sequence encodes CASSIAPGNQPQHF. This chain links TRBV19 with TRBJ1-5; D call uncertain. The germline V and J ends were trimmed by 1 base and 2 bases, with 6 bases remaining between them. The germline V gene has CDR1 LNHDA and CDR2 SQIVND (reference sequence). This CDR3 region has 14 residues. Variable domain in full (rest from reference TRBV19 and TRBJ1-5): DGGITQSPKYLFRKEGQNVTLSCEQNLNHDAMYWYRQDPGQGLRLIYYSQIVNDFQKGDIAEGYSVSREKKESFPLTVTSAQKNPTAFYLCASSIAPGNQPQHFGDGTRLSIL.

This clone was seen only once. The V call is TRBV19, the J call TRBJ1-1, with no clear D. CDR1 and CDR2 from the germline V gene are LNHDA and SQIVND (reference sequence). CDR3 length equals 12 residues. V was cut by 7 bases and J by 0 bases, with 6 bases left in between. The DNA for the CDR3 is TGTGCCAGTATGAACATGAACACTGAAGCTTTCTTT. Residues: CASMNMNTEAFF. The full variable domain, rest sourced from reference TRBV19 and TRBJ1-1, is DGGITQSPKYLFRKEGQNVTLSCEQNLNHDAMYWYRQDPGQGLRLIYYSQIVNDFQKGDIAEGYSVSREKKESFPLTVTSAQKNPTAFYLCASMNMNTEAFFGQGTRLTVV.

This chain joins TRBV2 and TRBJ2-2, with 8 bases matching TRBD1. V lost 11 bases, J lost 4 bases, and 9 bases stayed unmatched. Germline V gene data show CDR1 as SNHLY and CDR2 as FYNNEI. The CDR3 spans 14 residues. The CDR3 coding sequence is TGTGCCGACCTGGGACAGGCGAGCACCGGGGAGCTGTTTTTT. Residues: CADLGQASTGELFF.

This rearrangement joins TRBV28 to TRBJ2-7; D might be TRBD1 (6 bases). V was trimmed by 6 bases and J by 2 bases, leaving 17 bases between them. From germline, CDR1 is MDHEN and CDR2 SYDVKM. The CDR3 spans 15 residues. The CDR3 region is CASSRGVQGTYEQYF. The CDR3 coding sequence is TGTGCCAGCAGCCGAGGGGTTCAGGGGACCTACGAGCAGTACTTC.

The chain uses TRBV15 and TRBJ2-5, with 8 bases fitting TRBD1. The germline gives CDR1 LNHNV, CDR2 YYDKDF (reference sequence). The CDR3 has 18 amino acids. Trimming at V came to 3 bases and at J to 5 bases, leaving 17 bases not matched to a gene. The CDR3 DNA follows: TGTGCCACCAGCAGTACGGGGGACAGGTGGGGGATGAGGGAGACCCAGTACTTC. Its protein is CATSSTGDRWGMRETQYF.

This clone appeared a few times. The CDR3 coding sequence is TGTGCCAGTAGTCCGCAGGACGGACTGAATTCACCCCTCCACTTT. Amino acid sequence: CASSPQDGLNSPLHF. V and J are TRBV19 and TRBJ1-6; D not resolved. The CDR3 is made up of 15 amino acids. Between the trimmed V and J ends, which lost 5 bases and 7 bases, there was a span of 15 bases. Germline CDR1 reads LNHDA; CDR2 reads SQIVND (reference sequence).

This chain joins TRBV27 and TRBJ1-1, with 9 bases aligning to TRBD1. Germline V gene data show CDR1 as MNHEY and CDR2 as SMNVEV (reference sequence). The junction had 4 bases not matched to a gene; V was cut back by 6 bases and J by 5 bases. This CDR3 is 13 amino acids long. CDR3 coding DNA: TGTGCCAGCAGCCCGACAGGGGGAACTGAAGCTTTCTTT. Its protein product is CASSPTGGTEAFF.

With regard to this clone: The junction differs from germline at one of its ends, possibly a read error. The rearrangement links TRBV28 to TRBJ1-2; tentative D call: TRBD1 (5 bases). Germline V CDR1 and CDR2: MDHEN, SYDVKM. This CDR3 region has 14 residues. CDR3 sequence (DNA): TGTGCCAGCACCACCGGGGGGGGGAACTACGGCTACACCTTC. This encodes CASTTGGGNYGYTF.

The CDR3 reads CASSPEGGRSSTDTQYF. As DNA, the CDR3 is TGTGCCAGCAGTCCCGAGGGGGGGCGAAGTAGCACAGATACGCAGTATTTT. The chain combines TRBV25-1 with TRBJ2-3; D is possibly TRBD2 (7 bases). Looked up from germline, CDR1 is MGHDK and CDR2 is SYGVNS. V gave up 5 bases and J gave up 0 bases, with 18 bases separating them. The CDR3 consists of 17 residues.

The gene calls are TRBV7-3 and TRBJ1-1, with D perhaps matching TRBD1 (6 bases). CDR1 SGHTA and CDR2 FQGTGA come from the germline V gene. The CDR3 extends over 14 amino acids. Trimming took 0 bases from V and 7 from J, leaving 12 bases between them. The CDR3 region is CASSLTGGADEAFF. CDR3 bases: TGTGCCAGCAGCTTAACTGGGGGGGCAGATGAAGCTTTCTTT.

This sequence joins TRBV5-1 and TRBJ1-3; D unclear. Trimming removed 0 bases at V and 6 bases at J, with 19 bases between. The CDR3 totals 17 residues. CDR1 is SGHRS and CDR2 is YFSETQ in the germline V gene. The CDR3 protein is CASSLVSDALRSNTIYF. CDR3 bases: TGCGCCAGCAGCTTGGTTTCTGATGCGCTCCGGTCAAACACCATATATTTT.

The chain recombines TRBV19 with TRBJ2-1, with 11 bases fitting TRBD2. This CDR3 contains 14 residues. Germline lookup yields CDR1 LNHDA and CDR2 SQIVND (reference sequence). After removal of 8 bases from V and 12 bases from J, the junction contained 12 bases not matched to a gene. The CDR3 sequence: CASGVAGGFIGQFF. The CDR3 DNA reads TGTGCCAGTGGTGTAGCGGGAGGGTTCATAGGGCAGTTCTTC.

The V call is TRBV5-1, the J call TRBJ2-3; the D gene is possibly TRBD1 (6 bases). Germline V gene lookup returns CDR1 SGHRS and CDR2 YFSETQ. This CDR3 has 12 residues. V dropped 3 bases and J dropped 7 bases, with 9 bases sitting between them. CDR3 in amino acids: CASSWGQNTQYF. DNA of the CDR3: TGCGCCAGCAGCTGGGGACAAAATACGCAGTATTTT.